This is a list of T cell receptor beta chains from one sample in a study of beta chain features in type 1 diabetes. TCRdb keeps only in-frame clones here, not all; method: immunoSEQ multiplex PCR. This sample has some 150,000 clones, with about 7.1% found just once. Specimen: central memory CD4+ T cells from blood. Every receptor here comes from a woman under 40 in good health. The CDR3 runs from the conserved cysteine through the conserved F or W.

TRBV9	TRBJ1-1	CASSVAESEAFF
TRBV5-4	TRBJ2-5	CASSSQGRETQYF
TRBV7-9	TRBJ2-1	CASSPVSGTSIQQQFF
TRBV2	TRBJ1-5	CASSEFGPFLNQPQHF
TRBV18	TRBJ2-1	CASSWVEGEQFF
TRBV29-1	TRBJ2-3	CSVEGQGVGGLTTDTQYF
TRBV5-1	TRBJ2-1	CASSSGSGNEQFF
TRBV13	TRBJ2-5	CASSSGTSGAGEQYF
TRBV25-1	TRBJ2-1	CASSESWRGVDEQFF
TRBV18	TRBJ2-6	CASSPQGAVSSGANVLTF
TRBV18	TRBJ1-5	CASSQTGYEPQHF
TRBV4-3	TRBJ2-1	CASSQDGSSYNEQFF
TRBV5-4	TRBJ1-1	CASSPAPTRNQANAEAFF
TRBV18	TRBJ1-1	CASSPHKNTEAFF
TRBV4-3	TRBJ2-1	CASSRYTSGRAGNEQFF
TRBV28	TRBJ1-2	CASSLRGRAYGYTF
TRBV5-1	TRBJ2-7	CASSLIGLDYSYEQYF
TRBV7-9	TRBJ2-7	CASSRSTHEQYF
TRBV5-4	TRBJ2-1	CASSHSNEQFF
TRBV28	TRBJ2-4	CASSSGHLLGKNIQYF
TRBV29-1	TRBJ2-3	CSVEDPLGAGDTQYF
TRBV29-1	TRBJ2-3	CSVEGGLAGSQDTQYF
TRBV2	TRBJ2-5	CASSVFRVETQYF
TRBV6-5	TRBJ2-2	CASGWGDTGELFF
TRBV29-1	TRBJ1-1	CSVPGTLNTEAFF
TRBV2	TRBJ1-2	CASRRTAGYGYTF
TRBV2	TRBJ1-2	CASKRTGAPSYGYTF
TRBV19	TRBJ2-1	CASSMGQDTGEQFF
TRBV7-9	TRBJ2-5	CASSLAQWTGVYQETQYF
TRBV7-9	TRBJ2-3	CASSLHGGDTQYF
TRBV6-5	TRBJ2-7	CASSYGGNPPYEQYF
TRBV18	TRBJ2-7	CASSPPRTGPYEQYF
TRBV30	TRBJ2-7	CAWRAGELYEQYF
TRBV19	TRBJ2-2	CASSGPSGIIGELFF
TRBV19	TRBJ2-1	CASSLWRSYEQFF
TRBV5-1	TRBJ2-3	CASSLVASGSTDTQYF
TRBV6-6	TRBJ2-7	CASSEYPYEQYF
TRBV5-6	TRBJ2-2	CASSLSSGATGELFF
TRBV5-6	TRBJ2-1	CASSLRPRVQNEQFF
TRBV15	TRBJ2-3	CATSRRTSDTDTQYF
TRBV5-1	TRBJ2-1	CASSLGQGANEQFF
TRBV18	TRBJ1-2	CASSPNRDLYGYTF
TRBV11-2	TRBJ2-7	CASSPIRRTSGSSYEQYF
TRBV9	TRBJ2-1	CASSAGGGAKAYEQFF
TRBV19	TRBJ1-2	CASTTGGQGFYGYTF
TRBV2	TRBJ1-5	CASSESMGNQPQHF
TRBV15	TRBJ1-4	CATSSLTSTNEKLFF
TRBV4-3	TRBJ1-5	CAGGGNQPQHF
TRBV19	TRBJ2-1	CASSLTGGDEQFF
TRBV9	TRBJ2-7	CASSPQVGEQYF
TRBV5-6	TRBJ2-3	CAVSFWSGRKDTQYF
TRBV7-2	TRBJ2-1	CASHSYNEQFF
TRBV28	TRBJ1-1	CASRATLNTEAFF
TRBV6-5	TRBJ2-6	CASTQGAGGANVLTF
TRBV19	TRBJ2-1	CASSIEGGPYNEQFF
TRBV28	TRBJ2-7	CASSLLQGPEQYF
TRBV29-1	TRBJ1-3	CSVVEDRHWGNTIYF
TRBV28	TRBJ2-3	CASRLAGGLDTQYF